This TCR beta chain was sequenced during a study of control samples from healthy donors and cancer patients. This clone showed up just a few times. Germline V lookup: CDR1 SGHDN, CDR2 FVKESK. V lost 6 bases, J lost 2 bases, and 10 bases lay in between. This CDR3 has 13 residues. Profiled with immunoSEQ multiplex PCR; TCRdb holds only in-frame clones, not every one. The sample consists of about 130,000 clones, around 90% of them appearing once. This rearrangement joins TRBV14 to TRBJ1-1, with unresolved D. The source material was blood. This sequence originates from a man aged 40-49 years in good health. The CDR3 DNA sequence: TGTGCCAGCAGGCCCGACGGCAACACTGAAGCTTTCTTT. It codes for CASRPDGNTEAFF.